This T cell receptor (beta chain) was identified in a study of shared clonotypes between healthy human individuals. Study results and caveats: Shared across a few donors were around 5% of the naive CD4 clonotypes.

Worth noting for this clone: Its antigen is undetermined.

The V gene's germline CDR1 is SGDLS and CDR2 YYNGEE. The CDR3 consists of 15 residues. V was pared by 3 bases and J by 5 bases, with 14 bases between. Researchers divided each subset's genomic DNA evenly across several immunoSEQ plates. Using immunoSEQ multiplex PCR, the repertoire was profiled, and TCRdb retains in-frame clones only, with some absent. The data show approximately 1,500,000 clones, around 97% seen once. The chain carries TRBV9 and TRBJ1-4; D unclear. Sample: naive CD4+ T cells sorted from blood. Sample subset: CD45RA+ positively selected. This receptor was obtained from a man aged 30 to 45 in good health. CDR3 bases: TGTGCCAGCAGCGGGAGACCTAAGCCAAATGAAAAACTGTTTTTT. Protein product: CASSGRPKPNEKLFF.